The T cell receptor (beta chain) described here comes from a study of long-term antiretroviral therapy in people with HIV. The germline V and J ends were trimmed by 2 bases and 3 bases, with 7 bases remaining between them. The germline CDR1 and CDR2 sequences are MNHNS and SASEGT. CDR3 length: 13 amino acids. They ran version v3.0 of the immunoSEQ assay at survey level. The protocol was immunoSEQ multiplex PCR, while the TCRdb copy is restricted to in-frame clones and leaves out a portion. The sample records 15,000 to 20,000 clones, over 70% being singletons. None of the participants with HIV were treated outside the United States. A remark on this clone: Its matching antigen is unknown.

Findings and caveats of the study: The study found narrower CDR3 length ranges in HIV repertoires than in controls.

This chain uses TRBV6-1 with TRBJ1-1, with D possibly being TRBD1 (5 bases). The sequenced sample was unsorted PBMCs, obtained 0.3 years before starting antiretroviral therapy. The clonotype was recovered from a man in his fifties with HIV. CDR3: CASSELGDTEAFF. CDR3 coding DNA: TGTGCCAGCAGTGAATTAGGGGACACTGAAGCTTTCTTT.